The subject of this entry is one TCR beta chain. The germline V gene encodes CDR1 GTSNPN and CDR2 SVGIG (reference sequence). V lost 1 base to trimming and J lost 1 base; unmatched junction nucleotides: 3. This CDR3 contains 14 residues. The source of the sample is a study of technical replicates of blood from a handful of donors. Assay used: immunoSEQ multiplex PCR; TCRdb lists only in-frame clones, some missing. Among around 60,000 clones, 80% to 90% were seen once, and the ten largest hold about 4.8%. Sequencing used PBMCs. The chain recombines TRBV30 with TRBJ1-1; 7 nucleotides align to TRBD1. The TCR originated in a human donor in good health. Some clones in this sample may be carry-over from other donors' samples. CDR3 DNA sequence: TGTGCCTGGAGTGAGGGGACAGAGAACACTGAAGCTTTCTTT. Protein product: CAWSEGTENTEAFF.